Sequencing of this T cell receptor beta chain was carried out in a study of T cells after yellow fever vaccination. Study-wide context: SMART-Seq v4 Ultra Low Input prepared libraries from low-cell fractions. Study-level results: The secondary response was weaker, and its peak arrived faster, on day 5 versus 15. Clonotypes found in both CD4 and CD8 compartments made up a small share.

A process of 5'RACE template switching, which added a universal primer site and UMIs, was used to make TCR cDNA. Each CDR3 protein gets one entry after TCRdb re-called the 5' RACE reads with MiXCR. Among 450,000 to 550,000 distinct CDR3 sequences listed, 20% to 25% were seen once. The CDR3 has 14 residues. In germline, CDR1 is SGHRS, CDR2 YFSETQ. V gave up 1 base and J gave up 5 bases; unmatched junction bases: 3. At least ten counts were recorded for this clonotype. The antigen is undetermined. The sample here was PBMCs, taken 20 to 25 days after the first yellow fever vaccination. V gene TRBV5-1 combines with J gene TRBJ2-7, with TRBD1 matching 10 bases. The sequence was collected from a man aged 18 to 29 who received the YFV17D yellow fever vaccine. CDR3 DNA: TGCGCCAGCAGCTTGCTGACAGGGGGCAACGAGCAGTACTTC. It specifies CASSLLTGGNEQYF.